This T cell receptor (beta chain) is drawn from a study of CD8+CD57+ T cells in acquired aplastic anemia. General study results and limits: Significant differences in CD8+ Simpson's diversity were not observed between patients and controls.

V was cut by 5 bases and J by 5 bases, with 21 bases left in between. Germline V gene lookup returns CDR1 KGHDR and CDR2 SFDVKD. The length of the CDR3 is 16 residues. This clonotype was observed once. Its target is unknown. The TCR beta profiling, which covered VDJ combination and CDR3 sequence, was carried out using genomic DNA as the template. TCRdb reprocessed the reads with MiXCR, giving one entry per CDR3 protein. The sample contains 75,000 to 100,000 distinct CDR3 sequences, 55% to 75% of which appear only once. Those patients picked for sequencing had displayed CD8+CD57+ cell expansion on flow cytometry.

Sequencing was carried out using sorted CD4+, CD8+, or CD8+CD57+ T cells (not recorded which) from PBMCs. The V call is TRBV24-1, the J call TRBJ2-7; no definite D call. This receptor was obtained from a human donor with aplastic anemia. The CDR3 spells CATSGVSELGTDEQYF. The CDR3 bases are TGTGCCACCAGTGGCGTTTCTGAACTCGGTACGGACGAGCAGTACTTC.